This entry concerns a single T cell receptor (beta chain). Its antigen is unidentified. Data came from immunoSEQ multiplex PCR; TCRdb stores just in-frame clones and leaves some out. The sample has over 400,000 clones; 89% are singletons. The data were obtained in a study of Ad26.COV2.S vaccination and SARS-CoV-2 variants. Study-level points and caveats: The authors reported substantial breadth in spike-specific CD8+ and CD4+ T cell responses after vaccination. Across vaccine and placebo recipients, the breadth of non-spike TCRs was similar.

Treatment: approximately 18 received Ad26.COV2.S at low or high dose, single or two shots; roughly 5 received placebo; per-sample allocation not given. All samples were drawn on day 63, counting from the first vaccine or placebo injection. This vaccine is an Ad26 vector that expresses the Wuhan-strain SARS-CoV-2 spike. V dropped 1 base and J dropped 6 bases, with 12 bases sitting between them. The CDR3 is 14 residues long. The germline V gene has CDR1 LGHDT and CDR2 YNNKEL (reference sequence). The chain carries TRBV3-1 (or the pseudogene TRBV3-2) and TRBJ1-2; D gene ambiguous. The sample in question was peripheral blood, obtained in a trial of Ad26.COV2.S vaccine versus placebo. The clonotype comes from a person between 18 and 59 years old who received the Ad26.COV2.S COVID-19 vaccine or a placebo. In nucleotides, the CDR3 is TGTGCCAGCAGCCAAGTATCTGGAGGACATGGCTACACCTTC. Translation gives CASSQVSGGHGYTF.